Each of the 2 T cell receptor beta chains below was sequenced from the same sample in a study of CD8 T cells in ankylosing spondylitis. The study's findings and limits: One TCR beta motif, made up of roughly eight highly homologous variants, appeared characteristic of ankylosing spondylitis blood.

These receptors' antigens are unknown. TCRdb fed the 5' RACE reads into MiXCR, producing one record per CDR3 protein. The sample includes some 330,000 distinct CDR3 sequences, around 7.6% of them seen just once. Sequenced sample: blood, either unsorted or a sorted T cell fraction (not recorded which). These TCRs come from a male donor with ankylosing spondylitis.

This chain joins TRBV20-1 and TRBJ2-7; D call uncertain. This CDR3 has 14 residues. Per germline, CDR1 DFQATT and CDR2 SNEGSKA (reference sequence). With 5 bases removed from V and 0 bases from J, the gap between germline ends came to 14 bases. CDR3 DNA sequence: TGCAGTGCTTCCCTTACGGGCCCCTCCTACGAGCAGTACTTC. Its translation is CSASLTGPSYEQYF.

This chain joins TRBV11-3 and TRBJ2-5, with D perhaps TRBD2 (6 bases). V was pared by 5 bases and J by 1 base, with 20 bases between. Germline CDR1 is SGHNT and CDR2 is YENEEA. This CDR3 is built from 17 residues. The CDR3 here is CASSPSRVAVTQETQYF. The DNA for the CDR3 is TGTGCCAGCAGCCCTTCTAGGGTAGCGGTAACCCAAGAGACCCAGTACTTC.